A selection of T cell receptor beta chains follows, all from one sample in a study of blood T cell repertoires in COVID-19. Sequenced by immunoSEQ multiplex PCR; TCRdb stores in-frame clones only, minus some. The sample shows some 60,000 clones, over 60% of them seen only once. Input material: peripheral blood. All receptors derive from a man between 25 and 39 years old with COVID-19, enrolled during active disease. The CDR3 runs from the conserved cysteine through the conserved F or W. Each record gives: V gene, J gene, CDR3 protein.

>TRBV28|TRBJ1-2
CASTLDRGRVYGYTF
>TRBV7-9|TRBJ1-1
CASSLAPPGNTEAFF
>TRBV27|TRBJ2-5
CASSLGLPRQETQYF
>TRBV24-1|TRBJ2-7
CATSGGQGAKDEQYF
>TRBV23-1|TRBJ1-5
CASILRTEVIFSNQPQHF
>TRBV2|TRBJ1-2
CASSTTRGYGYTF
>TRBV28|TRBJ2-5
CASSFGGAPQETQYF
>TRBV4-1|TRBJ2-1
CASSQAFGTGAHNEQFF
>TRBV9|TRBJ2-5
CASSPTGVGGETQYF
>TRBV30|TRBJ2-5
CAWSTGGQETQYF
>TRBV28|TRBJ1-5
CASSKPTGVQPQHF
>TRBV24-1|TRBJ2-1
CATSDQKRDYNEQFF
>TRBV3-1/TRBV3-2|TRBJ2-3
CASSRDSQPTDTQYF
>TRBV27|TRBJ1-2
CASSPMINSNYGYTF
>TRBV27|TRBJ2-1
CASTPRGTANEQFF
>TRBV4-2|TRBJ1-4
CASTWGQGNEKLFF
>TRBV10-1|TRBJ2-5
CASNPSGSGETQYF
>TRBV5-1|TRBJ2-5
CASSLGTSGMYQETQYF
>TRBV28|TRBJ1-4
CASQRGEKLFF
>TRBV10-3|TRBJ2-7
CAISEGQGYEQYF
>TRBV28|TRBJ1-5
CASTSAGDQPQHF
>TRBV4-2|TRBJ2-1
CASSQSGLAGNNEQFF
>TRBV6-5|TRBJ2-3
CASSERGGTDTQYF
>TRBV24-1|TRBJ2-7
CATSDPTNKQYF
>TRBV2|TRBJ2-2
CASRFDLNTGELFF
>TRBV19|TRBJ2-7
CASSLAGDLYEQYF
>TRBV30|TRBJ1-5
CAWSVNGGFRGNQPQHF
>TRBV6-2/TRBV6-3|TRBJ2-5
CASSGQIQETQYF
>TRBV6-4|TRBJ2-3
CASSAGTTSTDTQYF
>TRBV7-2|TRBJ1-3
CASRSGGVGSGNTIYF
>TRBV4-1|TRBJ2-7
CASSQVVLAGVTPYEQYF
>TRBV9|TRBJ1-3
CASSSGGSSGNTIYF
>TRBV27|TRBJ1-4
CASSRRQGKGEKLFF
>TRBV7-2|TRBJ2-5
CASSFQGAGETQYF
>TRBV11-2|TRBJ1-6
CASSRGGNNSPLHF
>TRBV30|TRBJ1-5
CAWSVQGDQPQHF
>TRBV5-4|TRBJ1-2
CASSVGQSSYTF
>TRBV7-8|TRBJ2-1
CASSFVAGTSGSNEQFF
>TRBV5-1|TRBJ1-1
CASSLEAGNTEAFF
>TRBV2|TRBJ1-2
CASEGPGSYGYTF
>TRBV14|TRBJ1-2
CASSTGGLYGYTF
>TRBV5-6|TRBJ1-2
CASSRQEGYTF
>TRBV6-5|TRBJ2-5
CASSYHLAGRETQYF
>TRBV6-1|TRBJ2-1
CASSVLAPTFYNEQFF
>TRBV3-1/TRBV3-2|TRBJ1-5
CASSRYLDQPQHF
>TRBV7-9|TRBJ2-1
CASSPSGRVNEQFF
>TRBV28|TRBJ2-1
CASSHRAYNEQFF
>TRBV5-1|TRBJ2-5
CASSLEPRLAGVTEETQYF
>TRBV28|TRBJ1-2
CASSRADNYGYTF
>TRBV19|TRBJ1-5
CASSIGTGMGNHPQHF
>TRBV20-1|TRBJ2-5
CSASTEDRSQETQYF
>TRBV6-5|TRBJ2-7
CASSYKPGHRYEQYF
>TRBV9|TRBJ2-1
CASSVGWGDYNEQFF
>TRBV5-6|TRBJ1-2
CASSLRGTGENYGYTF
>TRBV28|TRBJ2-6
CAIAPQQGSSGANVLTF
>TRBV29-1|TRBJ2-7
CSVRKGASGSVYEQYF